The table lists the clone carrying this T cell receptor beta chain with many counts. Its antigen is still unknown. With 4 bases removed from V and 5 bases from J, the gap between germline ends came to 10 bases. Germline V gene lookup returns CDR1 SGHNT and CDR2 YENEEA. This CDR3 is 13 amino acids long. Ligated cDNA underwent four rounds of PCR with nested alpha and beta constant region primers and SP2. TCRdb redid the calling of the UMI-ligation and nested PCR reads with MiXCR, one entry per CDR3 protein. The sample contains tens of thousands of distinct CDR3 sequences, approximately 11% of which appear only once. This specimen comes from a study of naive and memory T cell subsets. Study results and caveats: TCRs were reportedly recovered from both biopsy types, mostly tuberculin test sites.

As to treatment: skin biopsy from PPD injection site in Mantoux-positive individual. TCR cDNA received a 3' ligated oligonucleotide that carried a UMI. The TCR sequence derives from an adult in good health. Specimen: skin, collected from a tuberculin skin test site. The chain is built from TRBV11-3 and TRBJ2-3; tentatively, D is TRBD1 or TRBD2 (5 bases each). The CDR3, as DNA: TGTGCCAGCAGCTCCACGAGGGGAGATACGCAGTATTTT. Amino acids: CASSSTRGDTQYF.